These T cell receptor beta chains were read from a single sample in a study of T cell responses to AZD1222 COVID-19 vaccine. This table comes from immunoSEQ multiplex PCR, and its TCRdb copy is limited to in-frame clones, with some not included. There are 170,000 or so clones in the sample; just over 85% occur only once, and roughly 10% lies in the top ten. This material consisted of peripheral blood, taken 28 days after the second AZD1222 dose. The receptors were gathered from an adult who received the AZD1222 COVID-19 vaccine. CDR3s include the opening cysteine and the closing phenylalanine or tryptophan. D genes are given only for firm matches. For some rows the clone size is stated as once, few or many, or as a class when expanded; others skip it.

J gene | D gene | clone size | V gene | CDR3 protein | CDR3 DNA
TRBJ2-5 | - | once | TRBV5-5 | CASSFGGGSLETQYF | TGTGCCAGCAGCTTCGGCGGGGGCAGCCTTGAGACCCAGTACTTC
TRBJ1-4 | TRBD1 | - | TRBV5-4 | CASSRDSEKLFF | TGTGCCAGCAGCCGGGACAGCGAAAAACTGTTTTTT
TRBJ2-1 | TRBD2 | - | TRBV6-2/TRBV6-3 | CASSLGTSGVSSYNEQFF | TGTGCCAGCAGTCTCGGGACTAGCGGGGTGAGCTCCTACAATGAGCAGTTCTTC
TRBJ1-5 | - | once | TRBV27 | CASRGQFHNQPQHF | TGTGCCAGCCGAGGACAGTTCCACAATCAGCCCCAGCATTTT
TRBJ2-7 | TRBD1 | - | TRBV28 | CASSPPGQGVYEQYF | TGTGCCAGCAGCCCCCCGGGACAGGGAGTATACGAGCAGTACTTC
TRBJ1-2 | - | - | TRBV12-3/TRBV12-4 | CASSLTGGGGYTF | TGTGCCAGCAGTTTGACCGGCGGTGGAGGCTACACCTTC
TRBJ2-1 | TRBD2 | - | TRBV19 | CASSRTGLAGDYNEQFF | TGTGCCAGTAGTAGGACCGGGCTAGCGGGGGACTACAATGAGCAGTTCTTC
TRBJ1-2 | - | - | TRBV9 | CASSALYGYTF | TGTGCCAGCAGCGCGCTCTATGGCTACACCTTC
TRBJ2-7 | TRBD2 | - | TRBV4-2 | CASSRQRGRSYEQYF | TGTGCCAGCAGCCGACAGCGGGGAAGATCCTACGAGCAGTACTTC
TRBJ1-1 | - | once | TRBV5-1 | CASSLTGRDTEAFF | TGCGCCAGCAGCTTGACAGGGAGGGACACTGAAGCTTTCTTT
TRBJ2-2 | - | once | TRBV7-6 | CASSFFPSTGELFF | TGTGCCAGCAGCTTTTTTCCCTCCACCGGGGAGCTGTTTTTT
TRBJ2-2 | TRBD2 | - | TRBV9 | CASSVALGGYTGELFF | TGTGCCAGCAGCGTAGCCCTGGGGGGGTACACCGGGGAGCTGTTTTTT
TRBJ2-5 | - | - | TRBV3-1/TRBV3-2 | CASSQAGFVETQYF | TGTGCCAGCAGCCAGGCAGGGTTTGTGGAGACCCAGTACTTC
TRBJ1-4 | - | - | TRBV5-5 | CASSLDGSNEKLFF | TGTGCCAGCAGCTTGGACGGTTCTAATGAAAAACTGTTTTTT
TRBJ2-3 | - | - | TRBV9 | CASSSVVTDTQYF | TGTGCCAGCAGCTCTGTAGTTACAGATACGCAGTATTTT
TRBJ2-3 | TRBD1 | once | TRBV5-4 | CASRQPGQGTDTQYF | TGTGCCAGCAGACAACCGGGACAGGGCACAGATACGCAGTATTTT